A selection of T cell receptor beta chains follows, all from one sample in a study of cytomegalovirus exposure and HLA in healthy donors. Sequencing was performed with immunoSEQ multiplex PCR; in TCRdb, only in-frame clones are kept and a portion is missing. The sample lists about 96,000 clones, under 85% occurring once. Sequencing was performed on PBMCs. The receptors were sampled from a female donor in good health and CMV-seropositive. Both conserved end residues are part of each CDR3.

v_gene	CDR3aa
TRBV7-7	CASSLGLAGGMVETQYF
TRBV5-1	CASSPGTSGMNEQFF
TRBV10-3	CAISEVGVYNQPQHF
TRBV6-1	CASSPPSYF
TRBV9	CASSVEGTGGQKLFF
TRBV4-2	CASSHPPTGQIHNEQFF
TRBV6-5	CASSSGQGDTHEQYF
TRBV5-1	CASSSATGTGTEAFF
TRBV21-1	CASSKIGRTGANGETQYF
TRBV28	CASSLRQFYGYTF
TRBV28	CASSSTGAYNEQFF
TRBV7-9	CASSLEGARGQPQHF
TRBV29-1	CSVLPRAAGYEQYF
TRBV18	CASSPRTGGDTEAFF
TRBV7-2	CASSLPGQGDGYTF
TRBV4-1	CASSPDRGGSPLHF